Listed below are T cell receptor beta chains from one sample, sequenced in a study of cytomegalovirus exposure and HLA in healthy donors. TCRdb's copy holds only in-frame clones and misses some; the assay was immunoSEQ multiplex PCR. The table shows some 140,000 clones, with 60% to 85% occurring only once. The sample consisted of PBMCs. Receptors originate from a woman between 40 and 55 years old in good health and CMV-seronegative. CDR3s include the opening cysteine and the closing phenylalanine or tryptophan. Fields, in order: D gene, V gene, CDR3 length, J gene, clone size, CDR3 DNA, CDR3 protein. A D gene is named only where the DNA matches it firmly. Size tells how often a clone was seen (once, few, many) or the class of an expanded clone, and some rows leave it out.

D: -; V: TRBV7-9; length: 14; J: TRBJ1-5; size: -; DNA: TGTGCCAGCAGCTCCGGAGGGGTTGGACAGCCCCAGCATTTT; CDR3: CASSSGGVGQPQHF
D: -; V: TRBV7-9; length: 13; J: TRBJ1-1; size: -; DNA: TGTGCCAGCAAGAGACAGGAGAACACTGAAGCTTTCTTT; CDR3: CASKRQENTEAFF
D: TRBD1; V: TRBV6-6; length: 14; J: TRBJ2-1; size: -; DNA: TGTGCCAGCAGTTACTCCCAGGGGGCCAATGAGCAGTTCTTC; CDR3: CASSYSQGANEQFF
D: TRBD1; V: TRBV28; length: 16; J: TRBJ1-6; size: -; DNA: TGTGCCAGCAGTTTAAATGGACAGGGGTGGAATTCACCCCTCCACTTT; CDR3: CASSLNGQGWNSPLHF
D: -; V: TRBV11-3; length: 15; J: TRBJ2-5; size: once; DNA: TGTGCCAGCAGCTTAGTGGTAGGGGTCCAAGAGACCCAGTACTTC; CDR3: CASSLVVGVQETQYF
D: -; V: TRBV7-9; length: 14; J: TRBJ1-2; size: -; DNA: TGTGCCAGCAGCTTAGAGGGCGGAAGCGGAGGCTACACCTTC; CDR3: CASSLEGGSGGYTF
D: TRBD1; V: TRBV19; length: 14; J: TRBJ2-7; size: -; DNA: TGTGCCAGTAGTACCCGACAGGGACCCTACGAGCAGTACTTC; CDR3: CASSTRQGPYEQYF
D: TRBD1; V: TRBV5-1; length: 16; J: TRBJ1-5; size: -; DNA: TGCGCCAGCAGCTTGGGGGCGACAGGGGGGGGACAGCCCCAGCATTTT; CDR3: CASSLGATGGGQPQHF
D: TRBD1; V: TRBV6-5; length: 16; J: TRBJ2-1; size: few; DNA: TGTGCCAGCAGTTACTCGGGTGGGACAGGGACAAATGAGCAGTTCTTC; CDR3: CASSYSGGTGTNEQFF
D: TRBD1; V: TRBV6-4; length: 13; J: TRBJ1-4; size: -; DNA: TGTGCCAGCGGAAGGGGGCCGAATGAAAAACTGTTTTTT; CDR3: CASGRGPNEKLFF
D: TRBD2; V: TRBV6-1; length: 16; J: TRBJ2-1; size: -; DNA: TGTGCCAGCAGTGAAAGTGGCGGGGGAGACTACAATGAGCAGTTCTTC; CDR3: CASSESGGGDYNEQFF
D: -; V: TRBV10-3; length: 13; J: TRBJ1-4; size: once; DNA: TGTGCCATCGGGGTCAGGGCCGATGAAAAACTGTTTTTT; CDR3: CAIGVRADEKLFF
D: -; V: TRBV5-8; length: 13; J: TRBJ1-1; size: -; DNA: TGTGCCAGCAGTCCCAATGGGCGGGCTGAAGCTTTCTTT; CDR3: CASSPNGRAEAFF
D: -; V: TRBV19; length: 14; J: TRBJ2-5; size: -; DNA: TGTGCCAGTAGTAGCCGCCGGGGAGAAGAGACCCAGTACTTC; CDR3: CASSSRRGEETQYF
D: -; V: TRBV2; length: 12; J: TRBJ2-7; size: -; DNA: TGTGCCAGCAGTGGACTAGGAGACGAGCAGTACTTC; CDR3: CASSGLGDEQYF
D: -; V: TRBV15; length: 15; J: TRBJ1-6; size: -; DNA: TGTGCCACCAGCAGCCGACAGCTAAATAATTCACCCCTCCACTTC; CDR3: CATSSRQLNNSPLHF
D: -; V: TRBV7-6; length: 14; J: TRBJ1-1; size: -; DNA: TGTGCCAGCAGCTTGATCCGACAGAACACTGAAGCTTTCTTT; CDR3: CASSLIRQNTEAFF
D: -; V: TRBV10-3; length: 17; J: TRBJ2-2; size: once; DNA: TGTGCCATCAGTGAGTCGTACGGACAGATGAACACCGGGGAGCTGTTTTTT; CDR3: CAISESYGQMNTGELFF
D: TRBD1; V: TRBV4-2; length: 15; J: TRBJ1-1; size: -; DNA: TGTGCCAGCAGCCAACCAGGGGGCCGGGACACTGAAGCTTTCTTT; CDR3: CASSQPGGRDTEAFF
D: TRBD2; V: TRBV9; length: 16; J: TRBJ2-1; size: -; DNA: TGTGCCAGCAGCGCCCCGCTAGCGGGGGCCCGGAATGAGCAGTTCTTC; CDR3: CASSAPLAGARNEQFF
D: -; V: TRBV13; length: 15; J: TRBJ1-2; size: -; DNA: TGTGCCAGCAGCTTAGGCCGTCAGGGAATCTCTGGCTACACCTTC; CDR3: CASSLGRQGISGYTF
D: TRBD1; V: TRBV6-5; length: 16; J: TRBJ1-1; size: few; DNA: TGTGCCAGCAGTTCTCCAGGGACAGGGAAAGAGGGTGAAGCTTTCTTT; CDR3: CASSSPGTGKEGEAFF
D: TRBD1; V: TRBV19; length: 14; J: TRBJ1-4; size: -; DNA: TGTGCCAGTAGGGGACAGACCTTCTCTGAAAAACTGTTTTTT; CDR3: CASRGQTFSEKLFF
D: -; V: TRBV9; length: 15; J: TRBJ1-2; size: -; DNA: TGTGCCAGCAGCGTAGAGGGGGTCGGTCGCTACTACTACACCTTC; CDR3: CASSVEGVGRYYYTF
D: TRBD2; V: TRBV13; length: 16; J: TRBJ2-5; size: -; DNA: TGTGCCAGCAGCTCTCGGACTAGCGGGGTCCAAGAGACCCAGTACTTC; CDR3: CASSSRTSGVQETQYF
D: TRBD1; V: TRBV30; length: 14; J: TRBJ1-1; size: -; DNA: TGTGCCTTGGCGAGGGACAGGCTGAACACTGAAGCTTTCTTT; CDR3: CALARDRLNTEAFF
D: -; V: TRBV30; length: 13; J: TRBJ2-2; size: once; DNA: TGTGCCTGGAGTCCGACAGGCACCGGGGAGCTGTTTTTT; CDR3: CAWSPTGTGELFF
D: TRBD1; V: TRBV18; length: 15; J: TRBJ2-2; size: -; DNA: TGTGCCAGCTCACCCCGGACAGGGTCCCCCGGGGAGCTGTTTTTT; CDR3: CASSPRTGSPGELFF
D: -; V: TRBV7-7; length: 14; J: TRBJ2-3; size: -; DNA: TGTGCTAGCAGCCCGGGACTCAGCACAGATACGCAGTATTTT; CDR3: CASSPGLSTDTQYF
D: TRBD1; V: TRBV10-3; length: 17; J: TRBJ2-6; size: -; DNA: TGTGCCATCAATCCGGGACAGGCGGTCTCTGGGGCCAACGTCCTGACTTTC; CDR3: CAINPGQAVSGANVLTF